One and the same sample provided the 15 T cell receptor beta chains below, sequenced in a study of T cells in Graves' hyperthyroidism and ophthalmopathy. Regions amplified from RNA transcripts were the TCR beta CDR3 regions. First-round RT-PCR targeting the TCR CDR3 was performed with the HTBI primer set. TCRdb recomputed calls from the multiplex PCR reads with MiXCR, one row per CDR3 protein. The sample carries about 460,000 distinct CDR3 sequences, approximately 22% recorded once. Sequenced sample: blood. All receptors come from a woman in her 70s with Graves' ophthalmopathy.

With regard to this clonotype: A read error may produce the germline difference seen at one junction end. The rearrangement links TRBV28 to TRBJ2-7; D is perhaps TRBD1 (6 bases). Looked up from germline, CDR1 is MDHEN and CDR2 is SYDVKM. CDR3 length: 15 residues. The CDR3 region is CSSSLGTGSPYEQYF. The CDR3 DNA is TGTTCCAGCAGTTTAGGTACAGGGAGCCCCTACGAGCAGTACTTC.

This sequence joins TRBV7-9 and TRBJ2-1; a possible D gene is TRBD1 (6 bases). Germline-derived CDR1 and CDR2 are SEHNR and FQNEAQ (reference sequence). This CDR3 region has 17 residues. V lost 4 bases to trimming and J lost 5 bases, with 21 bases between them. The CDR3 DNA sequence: TGTGCCAGCAGCTCCTCCCCTGGGGGCGGCCGGGACAATGAGCAGTTCTTC. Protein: CASSSSPGGGRDNEQFF.

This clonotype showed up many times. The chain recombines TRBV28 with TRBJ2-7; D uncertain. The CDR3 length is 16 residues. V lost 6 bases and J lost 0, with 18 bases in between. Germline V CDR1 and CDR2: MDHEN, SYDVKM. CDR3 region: CASSRLEAVNSYEQYF. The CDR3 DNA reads TGTGCCAGCAGCCGACTCGAGGCGGTAAACTCCTACGAGCAGTACTTC.

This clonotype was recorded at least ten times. CDR3 sequence (DNA): TGTGCCAGCAGCTTAGAGGGACTAGCGGGAGGGCAGTTCTTC. Protein sequence: CASSLEGLAGGQFF. The rearrangement links TRBV7-2 to TRBJ2-1; 15 positions agree with TRBD2. The germline CDR1 and CDR2 sequences are SGHTA and FQGNSA. The CDR3 spans 14 residues. The V gene end was trimmed by 1 base and the J gene end by 12 bases; junction bases not matched to a gene: 1. Full variable domain (remainder filled in from reference TRBV7-2 and TRBJ2-1): GAGVSQSPSNKVTEKGKDVELRCDPISGHTALYWYRQSLGQGLEFLIYFQGNSAPDKSGLPSDRFSAERTGGSVSTLTIQRTQQEDSAVYLCASSLEGLAGGQFFGPGTRLTVL.

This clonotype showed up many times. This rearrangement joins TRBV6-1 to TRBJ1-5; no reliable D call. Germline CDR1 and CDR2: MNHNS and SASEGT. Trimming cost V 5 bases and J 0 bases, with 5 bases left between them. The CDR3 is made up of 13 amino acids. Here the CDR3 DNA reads TGTGCCAGCAGTCCGAATAGCAATCAGCCCCAGCATTTT. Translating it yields CASSPNSNQPQHF.

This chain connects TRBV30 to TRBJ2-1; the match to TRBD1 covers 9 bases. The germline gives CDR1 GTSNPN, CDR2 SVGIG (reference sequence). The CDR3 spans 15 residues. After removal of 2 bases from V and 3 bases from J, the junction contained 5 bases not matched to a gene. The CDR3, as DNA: TGTGCCTGGAGTTTTCCGGGACAGGGCTACAATGAGCAGTTCTTC. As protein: CAWSFPGQGYNEQFF.

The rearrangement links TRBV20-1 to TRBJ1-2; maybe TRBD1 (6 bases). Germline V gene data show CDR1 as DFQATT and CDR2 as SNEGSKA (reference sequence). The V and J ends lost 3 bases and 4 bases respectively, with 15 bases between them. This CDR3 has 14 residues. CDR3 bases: TGCAGTGCTAGGGAGGGGGGCTGGGGCTATGGCTACACCTTC. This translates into CSAREGGWGYGYTF.

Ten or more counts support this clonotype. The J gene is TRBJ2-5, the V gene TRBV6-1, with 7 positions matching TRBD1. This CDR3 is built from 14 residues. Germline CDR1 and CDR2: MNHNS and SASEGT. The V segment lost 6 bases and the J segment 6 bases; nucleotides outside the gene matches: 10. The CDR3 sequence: CASRPGQSVQTQYF. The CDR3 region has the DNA TGTGCCAGCAGACCGGGACAGTCCGTCCAGACCCAGTACTTC.

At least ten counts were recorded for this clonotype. Here the CDR3 reads CASSHPTSGGTRDTQYF. The DNA for the CDR3 is TGTGCCAGCAGCCATCCCACTAGCGGAGGGACGAGGGATACGCAGTATTTT. The chain links TRBV4-2 to TRBJ2-3; TRBD2 agrees at 8 bases. There are 17 residues in the CDR3. V lost 3 bases to trimming and J lost 6 bases; unmatched junction nucleotides: 14. The germline V gene has CDR1 LGHNA and CDR2 YNFKEQ.

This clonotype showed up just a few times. The CDR3 spells CAISDRLSGTSGTVPYEQYF. In DNA form, the CDR3 reads TGTGCCATCAGTGATCGTTTAAGTGGGACTAGCGGGACCGTACCTTACGAGCAGTACTTC. This chain links TRBV10-3 with TRBJ2-7, with TRBD2 identical over 13 bases. CDR3 size: 20 residues. V dropped 3 bases and J dropped 4; count of bases not matched to a gene: 18. The germline V gene has CDR1 ENHRY and CDR2 SYGVKD.

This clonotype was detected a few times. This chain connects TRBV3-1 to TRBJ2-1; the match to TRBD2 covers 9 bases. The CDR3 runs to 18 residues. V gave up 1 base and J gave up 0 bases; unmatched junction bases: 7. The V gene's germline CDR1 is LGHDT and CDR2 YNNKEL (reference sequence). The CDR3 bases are TGTGCCAGCAGCCAAGTCGTCCTAGCGGGGAGCTCCTACAATGAGCAGTTCTTC. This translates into CASSQVVLAGSSYNEQFF.

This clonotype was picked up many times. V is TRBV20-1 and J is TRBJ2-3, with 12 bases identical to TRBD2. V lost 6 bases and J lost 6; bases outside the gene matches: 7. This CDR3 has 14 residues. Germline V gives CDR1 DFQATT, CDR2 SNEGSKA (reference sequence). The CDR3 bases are TGCAGTGCCCGACTAGCGGGAGAGGGGGATACGCAGTATTTT. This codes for CSARLAGEGDTQYF.

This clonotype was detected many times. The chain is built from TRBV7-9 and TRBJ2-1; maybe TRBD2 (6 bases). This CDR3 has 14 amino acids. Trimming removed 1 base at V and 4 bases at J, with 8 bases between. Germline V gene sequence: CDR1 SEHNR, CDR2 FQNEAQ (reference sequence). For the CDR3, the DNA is TGTGCCAGCAGCTTAGGCGGGATGTACAATGAGCAGTTCTTC. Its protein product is CASSLGGMYNEQFF.

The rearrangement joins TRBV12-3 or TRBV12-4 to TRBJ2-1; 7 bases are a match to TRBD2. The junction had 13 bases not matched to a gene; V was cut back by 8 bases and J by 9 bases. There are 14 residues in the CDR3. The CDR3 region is CASGTGLGASEQFF. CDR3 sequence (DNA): TGTGCCAGCGGTACTGGACTAGGAGCTAGTGAGCAGTTCTTC.

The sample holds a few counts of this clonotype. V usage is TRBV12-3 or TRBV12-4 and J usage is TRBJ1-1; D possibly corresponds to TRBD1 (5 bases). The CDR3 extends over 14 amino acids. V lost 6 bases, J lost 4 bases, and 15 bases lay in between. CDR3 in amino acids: CASSRGEGTTEAFF. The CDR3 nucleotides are TGTGCCAGCAGCCGGGGCGAGGGGACCACTGAAGCTTTCTTT.